This T cell receptor beta chain was sequenced for a study of T-cell memory formation after mild COVID-19. Study results and caveats: Clones that contracted from day 15 to 85 had balanced CD4/CD8; later expanders were CD4+ biased. Pre-infection memory showed some responding clones, and this suggested that cross-reactive memory joined.

Via MiXCR, TCRdb re-called the 5' RACE reads, giving one row per CDR3 protein. The table lists almost 350,000 distinct CDR3 sequences, 20% to 25% of them singletons. CDR1 GTSNPN and CDR2 SVGIG come from the germline V gene (reference sequence). This CDR3 spans 11 amino acids. With 2 bases removed from V and 5 bases from J, the gap between germline ends came to 7 bases. This clonotype has just a few counts. Its antigen is unidentified. The sample consisted of PBMCs or a T cell subset sorted from them (not recorded which). The chain combines TRBV30 with TRBJ2-7; D remains unclear. The sequence was obtained from a man between 18 and 35 years old who had mild COVID-19 (a few samples of this study predate the infection). Cell type and time point are not known. CDR3 amino acids: CAWSTTHEQYF. The CDR3 DNA sequence: TGTGCCTGGAGTACCACCCACGAGCAGTACTTC.